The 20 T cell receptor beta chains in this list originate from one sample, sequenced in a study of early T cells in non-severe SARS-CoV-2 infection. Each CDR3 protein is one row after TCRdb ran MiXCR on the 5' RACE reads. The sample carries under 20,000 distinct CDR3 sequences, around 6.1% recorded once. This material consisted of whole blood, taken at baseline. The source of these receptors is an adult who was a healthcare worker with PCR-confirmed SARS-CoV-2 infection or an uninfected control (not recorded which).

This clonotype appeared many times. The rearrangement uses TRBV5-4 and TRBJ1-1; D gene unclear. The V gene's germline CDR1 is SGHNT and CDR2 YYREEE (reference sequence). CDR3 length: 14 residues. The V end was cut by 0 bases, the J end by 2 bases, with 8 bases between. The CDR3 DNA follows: TGTGCCAGCAGCTTGGGCCAGGTCAACACTGAAGCTTTCTTT. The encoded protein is CASSLGQVNTEAFF.

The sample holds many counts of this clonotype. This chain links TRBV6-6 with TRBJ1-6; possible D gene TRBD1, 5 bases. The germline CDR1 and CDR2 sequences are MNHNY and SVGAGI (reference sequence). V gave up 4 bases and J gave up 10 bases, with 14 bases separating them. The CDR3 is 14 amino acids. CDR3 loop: CASSSVGGGSPLHF. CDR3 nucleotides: TGTGCCAGCAGTTCAGTCGGGGGAGGCTCACCCCTCCACTTT.

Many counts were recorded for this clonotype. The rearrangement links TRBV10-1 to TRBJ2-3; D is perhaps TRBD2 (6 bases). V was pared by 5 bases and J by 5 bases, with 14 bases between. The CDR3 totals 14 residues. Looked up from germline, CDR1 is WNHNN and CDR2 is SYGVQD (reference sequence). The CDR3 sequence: CASSTRGGGDTQYF. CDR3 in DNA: TGCGCCAGCAGTACGCGGGGTGGCGGAGATACGCAGTATTTT.

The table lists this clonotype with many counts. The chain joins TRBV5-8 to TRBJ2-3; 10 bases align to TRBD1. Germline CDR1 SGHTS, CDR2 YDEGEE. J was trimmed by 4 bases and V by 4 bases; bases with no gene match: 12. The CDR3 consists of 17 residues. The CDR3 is CASSVLSGQGYADTQYF. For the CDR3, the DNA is TGTGCCAGCAGCGTACTTTCGGGACAGGGGTATGCAGATACGCAGTATTTT.

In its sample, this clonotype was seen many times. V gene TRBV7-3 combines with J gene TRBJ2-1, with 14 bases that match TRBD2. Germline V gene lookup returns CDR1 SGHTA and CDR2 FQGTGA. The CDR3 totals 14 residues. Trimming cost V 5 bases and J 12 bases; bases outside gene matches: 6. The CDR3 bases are TGTGCCAGCAGCCCGGGACTAGCGGGGGCATGGCAGTTCTTC. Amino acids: CASSPGLAGAWQFF.

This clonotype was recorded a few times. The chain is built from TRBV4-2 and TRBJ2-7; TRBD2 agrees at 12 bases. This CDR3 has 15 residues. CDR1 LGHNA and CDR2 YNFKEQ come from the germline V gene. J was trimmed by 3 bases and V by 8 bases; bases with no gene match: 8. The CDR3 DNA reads TGTGCCAGCTCTCGACTAGCGGGGGATCTCTACGAGCAGTACTTC. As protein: CASSRLAGDLYEQYF.

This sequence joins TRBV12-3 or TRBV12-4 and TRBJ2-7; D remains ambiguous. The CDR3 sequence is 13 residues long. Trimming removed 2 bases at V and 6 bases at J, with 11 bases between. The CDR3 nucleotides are TGTGCCAGCAGTTTAAAGGGAAAGGGCGAGCAGTACTTC. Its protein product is CASSLKGKGEQYF.

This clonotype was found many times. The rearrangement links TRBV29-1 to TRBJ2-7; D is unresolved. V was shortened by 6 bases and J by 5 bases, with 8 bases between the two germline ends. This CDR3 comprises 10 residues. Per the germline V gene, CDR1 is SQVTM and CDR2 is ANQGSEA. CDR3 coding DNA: TGCAGCGTCGCATCCCACGAGCAGTACTTC. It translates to CSVASHEQYF.

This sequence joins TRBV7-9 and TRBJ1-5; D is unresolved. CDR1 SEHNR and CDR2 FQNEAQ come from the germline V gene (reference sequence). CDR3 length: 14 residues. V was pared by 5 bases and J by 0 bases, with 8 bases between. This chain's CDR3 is CASSQANSNQPQHF. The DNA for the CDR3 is TGTGCCAGCAGCCAAGCGAATAGCAATCAGCCCCAGCATTTT.

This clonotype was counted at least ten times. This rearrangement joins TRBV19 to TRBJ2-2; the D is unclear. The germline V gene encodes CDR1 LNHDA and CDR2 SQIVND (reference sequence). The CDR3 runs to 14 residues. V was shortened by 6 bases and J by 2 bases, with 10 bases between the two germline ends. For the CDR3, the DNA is TGTGCCAGTAGCGAGTCAGTCAACACCGGGGAGCTGTTTTTT. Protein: CASSESVNTGELFF.

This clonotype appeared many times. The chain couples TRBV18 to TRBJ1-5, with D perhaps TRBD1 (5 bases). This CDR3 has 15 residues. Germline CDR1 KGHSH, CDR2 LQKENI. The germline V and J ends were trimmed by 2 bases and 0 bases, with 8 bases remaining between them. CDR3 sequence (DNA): TGTGCCAGCTCACCAGAGGGGATTAGCAATCAGCCCCAGCATTTT. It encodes CASSPEGISNQPQHF.

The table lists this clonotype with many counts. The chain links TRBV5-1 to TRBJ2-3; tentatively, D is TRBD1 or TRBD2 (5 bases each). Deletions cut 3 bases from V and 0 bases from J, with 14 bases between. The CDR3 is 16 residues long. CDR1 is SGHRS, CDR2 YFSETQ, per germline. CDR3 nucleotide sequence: TGCGCCAGCAGCTCGAGGGGAGCGACTAGCACAGATACGCAGTATTTT. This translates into CASSSRGATSTDTQYF.

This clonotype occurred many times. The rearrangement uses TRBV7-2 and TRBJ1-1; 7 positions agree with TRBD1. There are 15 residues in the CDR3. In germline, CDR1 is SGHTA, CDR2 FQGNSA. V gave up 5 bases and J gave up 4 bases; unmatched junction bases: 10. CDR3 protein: CASSPSTGSGTEAFF. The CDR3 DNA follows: TGTGCCAGCAGCCCTTCGACAGGGTCGGGCACTGAAGCTTTCTTT.

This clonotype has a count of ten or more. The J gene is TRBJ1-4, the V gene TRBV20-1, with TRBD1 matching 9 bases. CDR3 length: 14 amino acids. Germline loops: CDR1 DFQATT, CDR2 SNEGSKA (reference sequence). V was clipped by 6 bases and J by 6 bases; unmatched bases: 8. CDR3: CSARDRVYDEKLFF. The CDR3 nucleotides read TGCAGTGCAAGGGACAGGGTTTATGATGAAAAACTGTTTTTT.

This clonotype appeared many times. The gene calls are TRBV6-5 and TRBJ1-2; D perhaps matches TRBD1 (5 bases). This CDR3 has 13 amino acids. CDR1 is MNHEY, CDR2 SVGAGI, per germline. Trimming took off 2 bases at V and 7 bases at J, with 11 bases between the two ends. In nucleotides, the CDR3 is TGTGCCAGCAGTTACGAGGGGCTCGGTGGCTACACCTTC. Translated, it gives CASSYEGLGGYTF.

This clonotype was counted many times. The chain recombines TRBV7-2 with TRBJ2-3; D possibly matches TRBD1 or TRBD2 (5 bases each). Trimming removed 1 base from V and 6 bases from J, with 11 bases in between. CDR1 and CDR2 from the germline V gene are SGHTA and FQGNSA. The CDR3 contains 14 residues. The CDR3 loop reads CASSLEWGSDTQYF. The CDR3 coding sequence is TGTGCCAGCAGCTTAGAGTGGGGGTCCGATACGCAGTATTTT.

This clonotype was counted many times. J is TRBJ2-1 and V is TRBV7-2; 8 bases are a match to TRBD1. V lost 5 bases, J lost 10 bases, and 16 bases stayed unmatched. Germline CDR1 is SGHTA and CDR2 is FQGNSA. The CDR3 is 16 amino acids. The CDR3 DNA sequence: TGTGCCAGCAGCCAAATGAGGGGACAGGTTTTACGGGAGCAGTTCTTC. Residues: CASSQMRGQVLREQFF.

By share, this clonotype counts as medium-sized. CDR3 nucleotides: TGTGCCAGCAGTGAAGCGTATTCAAGGGTTCGAAATCAGCCCCAGCATTTT. Translation gives CASSEAYSRVRNQPQHF. The chain employs TRBV6-1 and TRBJ1-5, with unresolved D. The CDR3 is made up of 17 amino acids. V lost 0 bases and J lost 4, with 16 bases in between. The germline V gene encodes CDR1 MNHNS and CDR2 SASEGT.

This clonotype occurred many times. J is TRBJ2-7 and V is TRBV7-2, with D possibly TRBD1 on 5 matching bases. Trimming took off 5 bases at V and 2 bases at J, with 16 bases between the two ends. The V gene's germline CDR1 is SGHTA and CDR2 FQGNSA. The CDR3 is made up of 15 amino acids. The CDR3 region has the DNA TGTGCCAGCAGCCCGACAGAAGCTGGAACCTACGAGCAGTACTTC. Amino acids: CASSPTEAGTYEQYF.

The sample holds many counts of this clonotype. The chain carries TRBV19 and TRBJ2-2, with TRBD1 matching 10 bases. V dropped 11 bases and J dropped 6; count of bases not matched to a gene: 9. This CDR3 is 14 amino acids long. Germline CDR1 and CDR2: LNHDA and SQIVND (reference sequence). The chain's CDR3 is CAAQDRGTAGELFF. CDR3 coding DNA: TGTGCCGCCCAGGACAGGGGGACAGCCGGGGAGCTGTTTTTT.